This TCR beta chain was captured by sequencing in a study of T cells in Graves' hyperthyroidism and ophthalmopathy. Points from the study as a whole: Also found in blood were most expanded thyroid clonotypes above 0.001.

V lost 0 bases, J lost 4 bases, and 12 bases lay in between. The CDR3 is made up of 14 amino acids. CDR1 and CDR2 from the germline V gene are GTSNPN and SVGIG (reference sequence). Blood sampling occurred at first hyperthyroidism diagnosis, ahead of any ophthalmopathy symptoms. There are many counts of this clonotype. Antigen unknown. The CDR3 regions of TCR beta were amplified from RNA transcripts. The study used the HTBI primer set for a first-round RT-PCR of the TCR CDR3. One entry per CDR3 protein, called by TCRdb with MiXCR from the multiplex PCR reads. The sample carries 650,000 to 850,000 distinct CDR3 sequences, over 15% recorded once.

The sequenced sample was blood. This clonotype was obtained from a woman aged 45-65 years with Graves' hyperthyroidism that later progressed to Graves' ophthalmopathy. The chain combines TRBV30 with TRBJ1-2; TRBD1 might be the D (5 bases). CDR3: CAWSVLREAYGYTF. The CDR3 DNA reads as TGTGCCTGGAGTGTACTCAGGGAGGCCTATGGCTACACCTTC.